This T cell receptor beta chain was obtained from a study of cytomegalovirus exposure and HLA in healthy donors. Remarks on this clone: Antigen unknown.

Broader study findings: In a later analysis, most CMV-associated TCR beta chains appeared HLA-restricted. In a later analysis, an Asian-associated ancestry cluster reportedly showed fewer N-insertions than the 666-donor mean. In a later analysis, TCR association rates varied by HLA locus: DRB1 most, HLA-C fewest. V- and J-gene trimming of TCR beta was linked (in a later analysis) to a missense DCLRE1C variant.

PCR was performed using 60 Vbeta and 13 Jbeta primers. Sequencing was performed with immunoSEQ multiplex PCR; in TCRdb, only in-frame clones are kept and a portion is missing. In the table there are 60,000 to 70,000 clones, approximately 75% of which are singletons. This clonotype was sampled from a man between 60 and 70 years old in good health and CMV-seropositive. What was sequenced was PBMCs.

CDR3 loop: CASRDIAVEAFF. The CDR3 DNA follows: TGTGCCAGCAGGGACATCGCGGTTGAAGCTTTCTTT. The V gene is TRBV6-6, the J gene TRBJ1-1, with a tentative D call TRBD1 (5 bases). The CDR3 loop spans 12 amino acids. Germline V gives CDR1 MNHNY, CDR2 SVGAGI (reference sequence). Trimming stripped 6 bases from V and 7 bases from J, with 12 bases between.